This T cell receptor beta chain was sequenced in a study of T cells after yellow fever vaccination. The CDR3 has 16 amino acids. After removal of 3 bases from V and 1 base from J, the junction contained 6 bases not matched to a gene. The germline CDR1 and CDR2 sequences are SGHNT and YYREEE (reference sequence). This clonotype was seen ten or more times. TCRdb reprocessed the 5' RACE reads with MiXCR, giving one entry per CDR3 protein. The repertoire holds 95,000 to 150,000 distinct CDR3 sequences, with under 8.5% as singletons. The chain uses TRBV5-4 and TRBJ2-2; TRBD1 matches at 7 bases. Here the sequenced sample was CD4+ T cells sorted from PBMCs, taken approximately 11 days after the first yellow fever vaccination. The receptor's source is a man between 18 and 29 years old who received the YFV17D yellow fever vaccine. CDR3 protein: CASSSGGTRNTGELFF. DNA of the CDR3: TGTGCCAGCAGCTCAGGGGGTACCAGGAACACCGGGGAGCTGTTTTTT.